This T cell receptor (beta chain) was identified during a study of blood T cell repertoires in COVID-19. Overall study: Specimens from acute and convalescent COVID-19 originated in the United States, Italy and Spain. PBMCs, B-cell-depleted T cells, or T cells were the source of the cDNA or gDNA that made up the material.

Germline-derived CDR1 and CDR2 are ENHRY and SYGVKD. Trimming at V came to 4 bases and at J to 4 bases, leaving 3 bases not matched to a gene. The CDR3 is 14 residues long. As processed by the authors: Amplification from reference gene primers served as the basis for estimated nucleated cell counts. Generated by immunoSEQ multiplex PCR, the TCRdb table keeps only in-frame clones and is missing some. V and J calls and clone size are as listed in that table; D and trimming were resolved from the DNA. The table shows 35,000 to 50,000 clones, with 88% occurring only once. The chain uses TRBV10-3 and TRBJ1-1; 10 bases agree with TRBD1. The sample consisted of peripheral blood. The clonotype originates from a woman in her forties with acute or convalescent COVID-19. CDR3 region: CAISGGQGPTEAFF. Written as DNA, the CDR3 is TGTGCCATCAGTGGGGGACAGGGGCCCACTGAAGCTTTCTTT.